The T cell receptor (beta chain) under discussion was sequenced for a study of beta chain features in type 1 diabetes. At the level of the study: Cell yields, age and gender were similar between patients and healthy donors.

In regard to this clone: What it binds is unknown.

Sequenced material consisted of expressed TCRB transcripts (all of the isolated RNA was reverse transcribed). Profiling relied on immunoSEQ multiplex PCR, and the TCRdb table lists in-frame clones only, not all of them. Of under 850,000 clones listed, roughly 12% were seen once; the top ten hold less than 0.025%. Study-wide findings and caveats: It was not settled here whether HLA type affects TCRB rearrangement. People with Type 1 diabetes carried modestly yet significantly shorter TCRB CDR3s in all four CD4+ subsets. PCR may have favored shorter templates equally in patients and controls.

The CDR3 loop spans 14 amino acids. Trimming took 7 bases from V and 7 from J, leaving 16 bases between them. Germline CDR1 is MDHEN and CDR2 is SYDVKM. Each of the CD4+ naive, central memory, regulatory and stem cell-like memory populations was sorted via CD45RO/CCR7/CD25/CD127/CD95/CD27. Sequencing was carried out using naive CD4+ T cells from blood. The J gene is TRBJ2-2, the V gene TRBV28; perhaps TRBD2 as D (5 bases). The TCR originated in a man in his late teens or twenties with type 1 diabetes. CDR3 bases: TGTGCCAGCACCCTCTCGGGGTTCATCGGGGAGCTGTTTTTT. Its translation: CASTLSGFIGELFF.